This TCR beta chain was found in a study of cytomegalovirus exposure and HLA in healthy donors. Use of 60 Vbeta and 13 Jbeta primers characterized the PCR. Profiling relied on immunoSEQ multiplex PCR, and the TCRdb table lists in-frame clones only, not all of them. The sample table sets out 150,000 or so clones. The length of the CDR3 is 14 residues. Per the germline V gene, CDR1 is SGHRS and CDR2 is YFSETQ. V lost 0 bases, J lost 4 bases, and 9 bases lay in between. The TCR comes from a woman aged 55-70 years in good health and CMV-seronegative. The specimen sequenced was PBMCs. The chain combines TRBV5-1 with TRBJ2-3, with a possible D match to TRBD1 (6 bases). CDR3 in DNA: TGCGCCAGCAGCTTGGTGCAGGGGCCAGATACGCAGTATTTT. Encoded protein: CASSLVQGPDTQYF.